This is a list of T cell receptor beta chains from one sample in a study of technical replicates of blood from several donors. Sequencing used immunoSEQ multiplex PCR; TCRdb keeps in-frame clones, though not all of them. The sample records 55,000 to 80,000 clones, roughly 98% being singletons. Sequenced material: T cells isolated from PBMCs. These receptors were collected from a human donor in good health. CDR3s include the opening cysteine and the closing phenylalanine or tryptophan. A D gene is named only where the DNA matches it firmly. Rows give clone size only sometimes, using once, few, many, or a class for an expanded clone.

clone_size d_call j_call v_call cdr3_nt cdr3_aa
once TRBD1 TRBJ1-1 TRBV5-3 TGTGCCAGAAGCCACCGGGACAGGGGGACGATAGCTTTCTTT CARSHRDRGTIAFF
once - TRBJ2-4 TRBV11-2 TGTGCCAGCAGCTGGGGGGAGTTCCAAAACATTCAGTACTTC CASSWGEFQNIQYF
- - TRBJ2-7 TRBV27 TGTGCCAGCAGTTTATCCGACCCAAGCCGCAGGCTGAGCTCCTACGAGCAGTACTTC CASSLSDPSRRLSSYEQYF
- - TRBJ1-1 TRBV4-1 TGCGCCAGCAGCCAAGGAACCGCGGAGTGGTCCACTGAAGCTTTCTTT CASSQGTAEWSTEAFF
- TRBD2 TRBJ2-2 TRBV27 TGTGCCAGCAGAAGGACTAGCGGGAATGTTGGCGGGGAGCTGTTTTTT CASRRTSGNVGGELFF
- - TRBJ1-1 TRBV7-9 TGTGCCAGCAGCTCACAGAGGGACACTGAAGCTTTCTTT CASSSQRDTEAFF
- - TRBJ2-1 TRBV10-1 TGCGCCAGCAGTGAGCAGGGGCGCGACAATGAGCAGTTCTTC CASSEQGRDNEQFF
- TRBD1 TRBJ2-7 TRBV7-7 TGTGCCAGCAGCTTAGCCCGGACAGGGAACTACGAGCAGTACTTC CASSLARTGNYEQYF
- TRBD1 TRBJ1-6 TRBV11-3 TGTGCCAGCAGCTTAGAACGACAGGGGCTGACTAATTCACCCCTCCACTTT CASSLERQGLTNSPLHF
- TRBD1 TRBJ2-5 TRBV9 TGTGCCAGCAGCGTAGAGGGGGGACAGGCCTTCCAAGAGACCCAGTACTTC CASSVEGGQAFQETQYF
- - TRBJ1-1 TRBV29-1 TGCAGCGTGGCCGTCTTCGCTGAAGCTTTCTTT CSVAVFAEAFF
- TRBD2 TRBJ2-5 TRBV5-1 TGCGCCAGCAGCAAAGGGACTAGCAAAGAGACCCAGTACTTC CASSKGTSKETQYF
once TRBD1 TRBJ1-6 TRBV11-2 TGTGCCAGCACCCCGACAGGGAAAGGCAATTCACCCCTCCACTTT CASTPTGKGNSPLHF
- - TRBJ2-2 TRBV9 TGTGCCAGCAGCGCCGGGACAACAAACACCGGGGAGCTGTTTTTT CASSAGTTNTGELFF
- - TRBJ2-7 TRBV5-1 TGCGCCAGCAGCTTAAGTCAGGGTTTAAGCTCCTACGAGCAGTACTTC CASSLSQGLSSYEQYF
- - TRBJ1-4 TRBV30 TGTGCCTGGAGTGTACTTACGGGTGAAAAACTGTTTTTT CAWSVLTGEKLFF
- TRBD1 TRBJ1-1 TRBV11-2 TGTGCCAGCAGCCCGGCGGCAGGGGGGAACACTGAAGCTTTCTTT CASSPAAGGNTEAFF
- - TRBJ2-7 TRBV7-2 TGTGCCAGCAGCCCTACCTACGAGCAGTACTTC CASSPTYEQYF
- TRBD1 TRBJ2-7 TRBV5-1 TGCGCCAGCAGCTCCATCGTAGACAGGGACAAGCAGTACTTC CASSSIVDRDKQYF
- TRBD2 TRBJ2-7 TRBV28 TGTGCCAGCAGATTCAAGGGGGGACTAGCGGCCAGCTCCTACGAGCAGTACTTC CASRFKGGLAASSYEQYF
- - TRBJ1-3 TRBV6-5 TGTGCCAGCAGTCAACAAACAGGTCATGGAAACACCATATATTTT CASSQQTGHGNTIYF
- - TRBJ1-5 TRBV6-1 TGTGCCAGCAGTGAGAGGGACTCAGGTTGGCAGCCCCAGCATTTT CASSERDSGWQPQHF
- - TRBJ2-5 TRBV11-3 TGTGCCAGCAGCTTAGTCGGTGGAGCGGAAGAGACCCAGTACTTC CASSLVGGAEETQYF
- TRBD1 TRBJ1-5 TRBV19 TGTGCCAGTAGTATCCAGGGGGCGGATCAGCCCCAGCATTTT CASSIQGADQPQHF
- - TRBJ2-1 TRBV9 TGTGCCAGCAGCCCTCGAGGTACTAGAGATGAGCAGTTCTTC CASSPRGTRDEQFF
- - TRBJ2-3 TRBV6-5 TGTGCCAGCAGTTTGAGGTCCAGCACAGATACGCAGTATTTT CASSLRSSTDTQYF
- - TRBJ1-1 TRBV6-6 TGTGCCAGCAGCCCGGGAAACACTGAAGCTTTCTTT CASSPGNTEAFF
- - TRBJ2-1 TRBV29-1 TGCAGCGTGACAGGCGGGGAGCAGTTCTTC CSVTGGEQFF
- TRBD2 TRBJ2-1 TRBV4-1 TGCGCCAGCAGCCAAGAACGCGGGAGCTCCTACAATGAGCAGTTCTTC CASSQERGSSYNEQFF
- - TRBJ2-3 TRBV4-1 TGCGCCAGCAGCCAAGAATCGGGGGCAGATACGCAGTATTTT CASSQESGADTQYF
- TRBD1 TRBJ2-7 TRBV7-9 TGTGCCAGCCTAGGGACAGGAGTCCCCGGCTTC CASLGTGVPGF
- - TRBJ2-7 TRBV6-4 TGTGCCACGCCGGACGAGCAGTACTTC CATPDEQYF
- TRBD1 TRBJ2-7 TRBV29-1 TGCAGCGCCTACAGGACAGGGGGCTACGAGCAGTACTTC CSAYRTGGYEQYF
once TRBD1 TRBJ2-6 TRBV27 TGTGCCAGCAGTTCGACAGGGGGACGGTGGACTGGGGCCAACGTCCTGACTTTC CASSSTGGRWTGANVLTF
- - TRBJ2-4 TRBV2 TGTGCCAGCAGTGACAGGTGGGACATTCAGTACTTC CASSDRWDIQYF
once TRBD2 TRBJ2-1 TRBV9 TGTGCCAGCAGCGTAGCGGGACTAGCTTTAAATGAGCAGTTCTTC CASSVAGLALNEQFF
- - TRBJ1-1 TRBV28 TGTGCCAGCAAGCCGAAGGGACAACTTACCCCTGAAGCTTTCTTT CASKPKGQLTPEAFF
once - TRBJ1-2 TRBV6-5 TGTGCCACTACCGGAAACAGGCAAGGCTACACCTTC CATTGNRQGYTF
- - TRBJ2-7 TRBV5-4 TGTGCCAGCAGCGCCCTGGGTTTTGGGGAGAGTTCCTACGAGCAGTACTTC CASSALGFGESSYEQYF
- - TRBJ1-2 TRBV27 TGTGCCAGCAGCCCTTCCACAGGGTCCGGCTACACCTTC CASSPSTGSGYTF
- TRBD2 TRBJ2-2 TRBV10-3 TGTGCCATCAGTGAGGAGACTAGCGGGAGTAGCCGGGAGCTGTTTTTT CAISEETSGSSRELFF
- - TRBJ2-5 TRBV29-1 TGCAGCGTGAGGGGACACCCCATGATAGGGACCCAGTACTTC CSVRGHPMIGTQYF
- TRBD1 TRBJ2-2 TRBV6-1 TGTGCCAGCGATCCAGTACAGGGGGCCGGGGAGCTGTTTTTT CASDPVQGAGELFF
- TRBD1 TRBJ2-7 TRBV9 TGTGCCAGCAGCGGCCCGGGACAGGGGGCGCAAACCTACGAGCAGTACTTC CASSGPGQGAQTYEQYF
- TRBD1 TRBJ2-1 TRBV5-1 TGCGCCAGCAGCTTGGCCTGGGACAGCCACTACAATGAGCAGTTCTTC CASSLAWDSHYNEQFF
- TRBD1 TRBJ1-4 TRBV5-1 TGCGCCAGCAGCCCAAGGACAGGGCCGGGGGAAAAACTGTTTTTT CASSPRTGPGEKLFF
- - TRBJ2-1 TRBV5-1 TGCGCCAGCAGCTTCATCAATGAGCAGTTCTTC CASSFINEQFF
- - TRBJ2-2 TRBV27 TGTGCCAGCAGTTACGCGGTTGAAACCACCGGGGAGCTGTTTTTT CASSYAVETTGELFF
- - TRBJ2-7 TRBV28 TGTGCCAGCAGTGCATATGCCAGGGTAAGGGACTACGAGCAGTACTTC CASSAYARVRDYEQYF
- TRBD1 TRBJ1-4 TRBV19 TGTGCCAGCCGGAATTTGGGACAGGGATCTGAAAAACTGTTTTTT CASRNLGQGSEKLFF
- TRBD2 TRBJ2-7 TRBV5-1 TGCGCCAGCAGCCTACCGGGACTAGCGGGAGGGGCCTACGAGCAGTACTTC CASSLPGLAGGAYEQYF
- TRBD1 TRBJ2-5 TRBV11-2 TGTGCCAGCAGCCCCGGGACAGCAACGGAGACCCAGTACTTC CASSPGTATETQYF
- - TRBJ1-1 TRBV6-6 TGTGCCAGCAGTTACGGGCGAGGGGCTTTCTTT CASSYGRGAFF
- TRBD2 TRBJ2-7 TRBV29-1 TGCAGCGTGACCGGACTAGCGGGGACCTACGAGCAGTACTTC CSVTGLAGTYEQYF
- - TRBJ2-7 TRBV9 TGTGCCAGCAGCGTCGCGGACTACTACGAGCAGTACTTC CASSVADYYEQYF